These T cell receptor beta chains were read from a single sample in a study of CD8+ T cells in alopecia areata. Clones were sequenced by immunoSEQ multiplex PCR, and TCRdb holds only the in-frame ones, with some missing. The sample lists 60,000 to 85,000 clones; around 65% were seen once. The specimen comprised CD8+ T cells sorted from blood, sampled at week 24, from a patient treated with tofacitinib. These receptors came from a human donor with alopecia areata. Each CDR3 is given with its conserved first and last residue. The D gene is left open where the match is weak. Not every row has a clone size; where given, it reads once, few, many or a size class.

. TRBJ1-2 TRBV29-1 . TGCAGCGTTGATGTGGGTAACTATGGCTACACCTTC CSVDVGNYGYTF
. TRBJ2-7 TRBV11-2 . TGTGCCAGCAGCTTAGAATGGACCAACCTGTACGAGCAGTACTTC CASSLEWTNLYEQYF
few TRBJ2-3 TRBV7-9 . TGTGCCAGCAGCCGGCTGTTGGGGGGGCTGGCAGATACGCAGTATTTT CASSRLLGGLADTQYF
. TRBJ2-1 TRBV2 TRBD2 TGTGCCAGCAGTCCCGGGACTAGCGGGATTTACAATGAGCAGTTCTTC CASSPGTSGIYNEQFF
. TRBJ1-2 TRBV29-1 . TGCAGCGTTGCTGAAGTTGTTCGAGATGGCTACACCTTC CSVAEVVRDGYTF
. TRBJ2-1 TRBV4-1 TRBD2 TGCGCCAGCAGTCTCGCTGGCGTTGCGGGGGCCTACAATGAGCAGTTCTTC CASSLAGVAGAYNEQFF
. TRBJ1-2 TRBV30 . TGTGCCTGGAGTTCGGACTGGAACTATGGCTACACCTTC CAWSSDWNYGYTF
once TRBJ2-7 TRBV4-1 TRBD1 TGCGCCAGCAGCCAACGACAGGGAAGTAATTACGAGCAGTACTTC CASSQRQGSNYEQYF
. TRBJ2-4 TRBV5-1 . TGCGCCAGCAGCCGGCTGCAGGGTATGGACATTCAGTACTTC CASSRLQGMDIQYF
. TRBJ2-1 TRBV2 . TGTGCCAGCAGCAGACTAGTCGGGAATGAGCAGTTCTTC CASSRLVGNEQFF
. TRBJ1-1 TRBV27 . TGTGCCAGCAGTGGGACCGGAGCTGAAGCTTTCTTT CASSGTGAEAFF
once TRBJ2-7 TRBV7-2 . TGTGCCAGCAGTCCCAACTACCGGGACGAGCAGTACTTC CASSPNYRDEQYF
. TRBJ1-2 TRBV27 . TGTGCCAGCAGTTTCTACAAGGACTATGGCTACACCTTC CASSFYKDYGYTF
. TRBJ2-7 TRBV19 TRBD1 TGTGCCAGTAGCTCGGGACAGGGCTACGAGCAGTACTTC CASSSGQGYEQYF
. TRBJ1-2 TRBV5-1 . TGTGCCAGCAGCTCCGGCGGTCCAGGGGACGGCTACACCTTC CASSSGGPGDGYTF
. TRBJ2-7 TRBV7-2 . TGTGCCAGCAGCTATTCGTTGGGGGCTTACGAGCAGTACTTC CASSYSLGAYEQYF
few TRBJ2-7 TRBV4-3 . TGCGCCAGCAGCCAAGATCGACCTCCGAGCTCCTACGAGCAGTACTTC CASSQDRPPSSYEQYF
. TRBJ1-2 TRBV14 TRBD1 TGTGCCAGCAGCAAGACAGGGGAACGGAACTATGGCTACACCTTC CASSKTGERNYGYTF
. TRBJ2-7 TRBV4-1 TRBD2 TGCGCCAGCAGCCAAACTAGCGGGAGCTCCTACGAGCAGTACTTC CASSQTSGSSYEQYF
few TRBJ1-1 TRBV5-6 . TGTGCCAGCAGCTTTTCAGGGTCGAACACTGAAGCTTTCTTT CASSFSGSNTEAFF
. TRBJ2-7 TRBV7-9 . TGTGCCAGCAGCACGGCAAGGAACCCCTACGAGCAGTACTTC CASSTARNPYEQYF
. TRBJ2-3 TRBV5-1 . TGCGCCAGCAGCTTGGGGGGTGGCACAGATACGCAGTATTTT CASSLGGGTDTQYF
. TRBJ1-2 TRBV9 . TGTGCCAGCAGCGTTTACGATCGGGTCGATTATGGCTACACCTTC CASSVYDRVDYGYTF
. TRBJ1-2 TRBV27 . TGTGCCAGCAGTTTAGGGTTGACAAGGGAGAGCTACACCTTC CASSLGLTRESYTF
. TRBJ1-1 TRBV5-1 TRBD1 TGCGCCAGCAGCTTGGCCGGGACAGGTACCGAAGCTTTCTTT CASSLAGTGTEAFF
. TRBJ2-7 TRBV27 TRBD1 TGTGCCAGCAGTGTATCGGGACAGGGGGGCTACGAGCAGTACTTC CASSVSGQGGYEQYF
few TRBJ2-2 TRBV4-1 . TGCGCCAGCAGCCAAGATACAGGGAGCCTAAGCACCGGGGAGCTGTTTTTT CASSQDTGSLSTGELFF
. TRBJ1-1 TRBV9 TRBD1 TGTGCCAGCAGCGTAGACGAGGGGGCGGACACTGAAGCTTTCTTT CASSVDEGADTEAFF
. TRBJ1-2 TRBV7-9 TRBD1 TGTGCCAGCAGCTCCCCGGTATGGACAGGGGCGTATGGCTACACCTTC CASSSPVWTGAYGYTF
. TRBJ2-7 TRBV14 . TGTGCCAGCAGCCAAGACAGCTCCTTGGGGGAGCAGTACTTC CASSQDSSLGEQYF
. TRBJ2-1 TRBV19 TRBD1 TGTGCCAGTAGTATAGTTGGACAGGGTCCCAATGAGCAGTTCTTC CASSIVGQGPNEQFF
. TRBJ1-5 TRBV19 TRBD1 TGTGCCAGTAGTGTCGGACAGGGATATCAGCCCCAGCATTTT CASSVGQGYQPQHF
. TRBJ2-5 TRBV4-1 . TGCGCCAGCAGCCAAGAAGATGGACTATCTAACCAAGAGACCCAGTACTTC CASSQEDGLSNQETQYF
. TRBJ1-1 TRBV2 . TGTGCCAGCAGTGACCGGGAGGGGGACACTGAAGCTTTCTTT CASSDREGDTEAFF
few TRBJ2-7 TRBV21-1 . TGTGCCAGCAGCAAAATGGGCAGGGGCCACGAGCAGTACTTC CASSKMGRGHEQYF
. TRBJ2-2 TRBV27 . TGTGCCAGCAGTTCTTTCGGGCCTTCCGGGGAGCTGTTTTTT CASSSFGPSGELFF
many TRBJ2-3 TRBV6-4 TRBD2 TGTGCCAGCAGTGACTCAAGCGGGGGAGGCACAGATACGCAGTATTTT CASSDSSGGGTDTQYF
. TRBJ2-2 TRBV28 TRBD2 TGTGCCAGCAGTTACCTAGCGGGAGCCAGGGGGGAGCTGTTTTTT CASSYLAGARGELFF
. TRBJ2-3 TRBV6-5 . TGTGCCTGCATCGCGGGTGGCACAGATACGCAGTATTTT CACIAGGTDTQYF
. TRBJ2-5 TRBV11-2 . TGTGCCAGCAGAGAGTACCAAGAGACCCAGTACTTC CASREYQETQYF
few TRBJ1-3 TRBV30 TRBD1 TGTGCCTGGAGGGGAACAGGGGCAAGCTCTGGAAACACCATATATTTT CAWRGTGASSGNTIYF
few TRBJ2-7 TRBV14 . TGTGCCAGCAGCCAAGGCACAAGCCTGGACTACGAGCAGTACTTC CASSQGTSLDYEQYF
. TRBJ2-5 TRBV27 TRBD2 TGTGCCAGCAGTTTCGCGGGAGAGGAGACCCAGTACTTC CASSFAGEETQYF
. TRBJ2-5 TRBV15 . TGTGCCACCAGCGAGGGGAGGGGGAAGACCCAGTACTTC CATSEGRGKTQYF
. TRBJ2-7 TRBV7-9 . TGTGCCAGCAGCTTAGGGGCGATGGTCCCCTACGAGCAGTACTTC CASSLGAMVPYEQYF
. TRBJ2-1 TRBV19 . TGTGCCAGTAGTATCGGGGGGCCAACCTACAATGAGCAGTTCTTC CASSIGGPTYNEQFF
. TRBJ2-2 TRBV4-1 TRBD1 TGCGCCAGCAGCCAAGACGGGACAGGGTATACCGGGGAGCTGTTTTTT CASSQDGTGYTGELFF
. TRBJ2-1 TRBV9 TRBD2 TGTGCCAGCAGCGTAGTCCCAACCCTCGGGACTAGCGGGGTCAATGAGCAGTTCTTC CASSVVPTLGTSGVNEQFF
. TRBJ2-6 TRBV7-9 TRBD1 TGTGCCAGCAGTCAAAACAGGGGGTCTGGGGCCAACGTCCTGACTTTC CASSQNRGSGANVLTF
. TRBJ1-2 TRBV11-2 . TGTGCCAGCAGCTTTAATACCCTCCATGGCTACACCTTC CASSFNTLHGYTF
. TRBJ2-1 TRBV6-5 . TGTGCCAGCAGTCCAAACAAACTTAGTGAGCAGTTCTTC CASSPNKLSEQFF